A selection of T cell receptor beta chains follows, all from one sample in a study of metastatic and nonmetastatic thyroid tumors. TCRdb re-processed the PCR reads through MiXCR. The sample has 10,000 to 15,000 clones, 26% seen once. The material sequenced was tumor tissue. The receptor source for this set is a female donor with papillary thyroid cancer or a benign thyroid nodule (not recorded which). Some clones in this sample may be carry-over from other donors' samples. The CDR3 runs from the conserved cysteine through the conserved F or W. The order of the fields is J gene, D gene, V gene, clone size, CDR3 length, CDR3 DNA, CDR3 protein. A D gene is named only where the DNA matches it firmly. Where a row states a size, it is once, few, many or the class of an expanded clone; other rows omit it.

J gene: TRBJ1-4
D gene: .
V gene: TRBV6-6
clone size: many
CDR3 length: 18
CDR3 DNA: TGTGCCAGCAGTTACTACCCGGGACGAGTTTTTTTTCGTGAAAAACTGTTTTTT
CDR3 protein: CASSYYPGRVFFREKLFF

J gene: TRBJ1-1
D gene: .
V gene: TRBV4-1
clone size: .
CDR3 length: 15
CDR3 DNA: TGCGCCAGCAGCCCGAACGTGGGAGGGGAAACTGAAGCTTTCTTT
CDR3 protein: CASSPNVGGETEAFF

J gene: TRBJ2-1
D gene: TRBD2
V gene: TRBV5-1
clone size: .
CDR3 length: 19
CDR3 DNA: TGCGCCAGCAGCTTGGGGGCGACTAGCTGGTGGGCCAGGTACAATGAGCAGTTCTTC
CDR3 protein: CASSLGATSWWARYNEQFF

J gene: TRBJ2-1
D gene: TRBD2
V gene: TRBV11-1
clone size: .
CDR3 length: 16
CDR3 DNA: TGTGCCAGCAGCTTCGCAAGCGGGAGAGGGAACAATGAGCAGTTCTTC
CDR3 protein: CASSFASGRGNNEQFF

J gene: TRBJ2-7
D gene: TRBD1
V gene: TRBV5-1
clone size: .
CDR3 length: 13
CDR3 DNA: TGCGCCAGCAGCTTGGCCAGGGGGCTCGAGCAGTACTTC
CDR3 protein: CASSLARGLEQYF

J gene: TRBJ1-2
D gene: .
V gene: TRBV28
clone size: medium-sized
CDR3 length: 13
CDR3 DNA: TGTGCCAGCAGTTTATTCCTCCGCGTTGGCTACACCTTC
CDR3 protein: CASSLFLRVGYTF

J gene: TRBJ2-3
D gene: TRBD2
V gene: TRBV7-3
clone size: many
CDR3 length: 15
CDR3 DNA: TGTGCCAGCAGCTTTACTAGCGGGGACGCAGATACGCAGTATTTT
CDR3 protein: CASSFTSGDADTQYF

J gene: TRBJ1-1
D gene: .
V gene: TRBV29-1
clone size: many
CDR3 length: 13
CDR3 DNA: TGCAGCGTTGAAGATTCGAGTAACACTGAAGCTTTCTTT
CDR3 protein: CSVEDSSNTEAFF

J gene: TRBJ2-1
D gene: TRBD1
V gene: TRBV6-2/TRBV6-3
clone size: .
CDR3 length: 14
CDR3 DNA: TGTGCCAGCAGCACCGGGACAGTCTACAATGAGCAGTTATTC
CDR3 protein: CASSTGTVYNEQLF

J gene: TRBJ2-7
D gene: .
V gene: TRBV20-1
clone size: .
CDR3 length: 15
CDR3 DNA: TGCAGTGCTAGATATTCGGCTAGCCGACCCTACGAGCAGTACTTC
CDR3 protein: CSARYSASRPYEQYF

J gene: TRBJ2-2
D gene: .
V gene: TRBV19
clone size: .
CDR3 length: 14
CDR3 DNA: TGTGCCAGTAGTTTCGGCTCAAACACCGGGGAGCTGTTTTTT
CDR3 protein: CASSFGSNTGELFF

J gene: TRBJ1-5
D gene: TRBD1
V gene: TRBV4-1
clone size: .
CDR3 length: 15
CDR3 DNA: TGCGCCAGCAGCCCTTGGGACAGGAGGGGACAGCCCCAGCATTTT
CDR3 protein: CASSPWDRRGQPQHF

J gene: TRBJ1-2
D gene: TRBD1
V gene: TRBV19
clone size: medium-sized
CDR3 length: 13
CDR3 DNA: TGTGCCAGTATAGGACAGGGGGTCTATGGCTACACCTTC
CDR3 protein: CASIGQGVYGYTF

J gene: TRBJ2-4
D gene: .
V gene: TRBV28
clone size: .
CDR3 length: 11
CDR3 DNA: TGTGCCAGCAGTTACAGTCACATTCAGTACTTC
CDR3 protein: CASSYSHIQYF

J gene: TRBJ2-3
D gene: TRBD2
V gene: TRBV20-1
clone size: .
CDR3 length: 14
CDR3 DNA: TGCAGTACCCTTAAGGGCGGGAGAGCAGATACGCAGTATTTT
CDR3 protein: CSTLKGGRADTQYF

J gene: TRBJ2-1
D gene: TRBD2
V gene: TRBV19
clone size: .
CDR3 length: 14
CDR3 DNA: TGTGCCAGTAGTACCCGGGACTACGTCAATGAGCAGTTCTTC
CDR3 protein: CASSTRDYVNEQFF

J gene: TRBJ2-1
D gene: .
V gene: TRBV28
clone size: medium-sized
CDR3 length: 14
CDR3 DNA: TGTGCCAGCACCGGGGGTAGGGGTAACAATGAGCAGTTCTTC
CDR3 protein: CASTGGRGNNEQFF

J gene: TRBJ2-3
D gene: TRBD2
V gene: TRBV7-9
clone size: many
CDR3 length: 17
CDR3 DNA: TGTGCCAGCAGCTTGGACCTAGCGGGAGGGGTCGCAGATACGCAGTATTTT
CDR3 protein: CASSLDLAGGVADTQYF

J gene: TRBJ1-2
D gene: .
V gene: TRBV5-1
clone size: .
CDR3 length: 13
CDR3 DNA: TGCGCCAGCAGCTTGGGGAGAGACTATGGCTACACCTTC
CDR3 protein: CASSLGRDYGYTF

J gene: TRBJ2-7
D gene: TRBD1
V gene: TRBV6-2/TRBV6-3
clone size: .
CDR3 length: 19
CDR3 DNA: TGTGCCAGCAGTATCAAAGCCGGGACAGTGGTAAGGGGCTCCTACGAGCAGTACTTC
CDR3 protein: CASSIKAGTVVRGSYEQYF

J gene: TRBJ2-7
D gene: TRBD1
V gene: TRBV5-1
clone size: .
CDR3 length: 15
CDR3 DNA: TGCGCCAGCAGCCCCGCCGGGACAGGAGCCTACGAGCAGTACTTC
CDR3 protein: CASSPAGTGAYEQYF

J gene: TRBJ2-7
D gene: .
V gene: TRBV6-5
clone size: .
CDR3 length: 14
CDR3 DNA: TGTGCCAGCAGTTACTCGCGGGCCTACTACGAGCAGTACTTC
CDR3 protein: CASSYSRAYYEQYF

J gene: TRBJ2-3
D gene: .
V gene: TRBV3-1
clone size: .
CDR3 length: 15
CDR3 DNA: TGTGCCAGCAGCCAAGTTTCTACTAGCACAGATACGCAGTATTTT
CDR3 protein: CASSQVSTSTDTQYF

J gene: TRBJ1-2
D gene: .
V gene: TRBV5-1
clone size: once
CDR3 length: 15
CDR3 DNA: TGCGCCAGCAGCTTGAACCCCGCAGATTCCTATTTCTACACCTTC
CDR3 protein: CASSLNPADSYFYTF

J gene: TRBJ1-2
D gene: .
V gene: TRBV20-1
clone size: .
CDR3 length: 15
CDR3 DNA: TGCAGTGCTAGAGGGGAGTTAGAAGCTAACTATGGCTACACCTTC
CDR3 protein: CSARGELEANYGYTF

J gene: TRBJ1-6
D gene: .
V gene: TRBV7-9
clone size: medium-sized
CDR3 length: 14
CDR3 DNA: TGTGCCAGCAGCTTGGGCCAGCCCAATTCACCCCTCCACTTT
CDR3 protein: CASSLGQPNSPLHF